This is a list of T cell receptor beta chains from one sample in a study of blood T cell repertoires in COVID-19. Clones were read by immunoSEQ multiplex PCR, and TCRdb kept only the in-frame ones, dropping some. The sample has around 400,000 clones, more than 75% seen once. The sequencing sample was made of peripheral blood. The receptor set was obtained from a woman aged 55-70 years with COVID-19, enrolled during active disease. CDR3s include the opening cysteine and the closing phenylalanine or tryptophan. A D gene is named only where the DNA matches it firmly. Clone size is stated in some rows and not others, as once, few, many or a class when expanded.

CDR3 protein	CDR3 DNA	clone size	V gene	J gene	D gene
CASRDVQVLSSPLHF	TGTGCCAGCAGGGACGTACAGGTTTTGAGTTCACCCCTCCACTTT	.	TRBV6-5	TRBJ1-6	.
CASSLGTLSNYGYTF	TGTGCCAGCAGCCTCGGGACACTTTCTAACTATGGCTACACCTTC	.	TRBV28	TRBJ1-2	.
CASSSRRVNEKLFF	TGTGCCAGCAGTTCCCGACGGGTTAATGAAAAACTGTTTTTT	.	TRBV27	TRBJ1-4	.
CASSLGGTGGFTEAFF	TGTGCCAGCAGCTTGGGAGGCACAGGGGGCTTCACTGAAGCTTTCTTT	once	TRBV5-4	TRBJ1-1	TRBD1
CASSLSGSGASQPQHF	TGTGCCAGCAGTTTATCTGGCAGCGGGGCGAGTCAGCCCCAGCATTTT	.	TRBV27	TRBJ1-5	.
CASSETLRLAGGETQYF	TGTGCCAGCAGTGAAACATTACGACTAGCGGGGGGGGAGACCCAGTACTTC	.	TRBV6-1	TRBJ2-5	TRBD2
CASRVGSEETQYF	TGCGCCAGCCGCGTTGGGTCGGAGGAGACCCAGTACTTC	.	TRBV5-1	TRBJ2-5	.
CASTANYGYTF	TGCGCCAGCACAGCTAACTATGGCTACACCTTC	.	TRBV10-2	TRBJ1-2	.
CASNLLTSVLYEQYF	TGTGCCAGCAATCTATTGACTAGCGTGCTCTACGAGCAGTACTTC	.	TRBV6-5	TRBJ2-7	TRBD2
CASSSSIDTQYF	TGTGCCAGCAGTTCCTCCATAGATACGCAGTATTTT	.	TRBV6-2/TRBV6-3	TRBJ2-3	.
CATSDRDRGQETQYF	TGTGCCACCAGTGACCGTGACAGGGGACAAGAGACCCAGTACTTC	.	TRBV24-1	TRBJ2-5	TRBD1
CASSLATSGTAYEQYF	TGCGCCAGCAGCTTGGCGACCTCCGGGACAGCCTACGAGCAGTACTTC	.	TRBV5-1	TRBJ2-7	TRBD1
CASSGTGENQPQHF	TGTGCCAGCAGTGGGACAGGGGAAAATCAGCCCCAGCATTTT	few	TRBV2	TRBJ1-5	TRBD1
CASSLHLEATEAFF	TGTGCCAGCAGCTTGCACCTAGAGGCGACTGAAGCTTTCTTT	.	TRBV5-4	TRBJ1-1	.
CASSPPATNEKLFF	TGTGCCAGCAGTCCCCCAGCAACTAATGAAAAACTGTTTTTT	.	TRBV2	TRBJ1-4	.
CASTRGGVQETQYF	TGTGCCAGCACCCGTGGGGGGGTACAAGAGACCCAGTACTTC	.	TRBV28	TRBJ2-5	TRBD2